This passage covers 28 T cell receptor beta chains from one sample sequenced in a study of OX40 agonist ivuxolimab in advanced cancers. TCRdb's table, derived via immunoSEQ multiplex PCR, lists solely in-frame clones and lacks some. The sample records some 45,000 clones, around 89% being singletons. This specimen was CD4+ or CD8+ T cells sorted from blood, taken in a trial of the OX40 agonist ivuxolimab. The source is an adult with an advanced solid tumor such as melanoma, head and neck, liver or kidney cancer.

The chain joins TRBV28 to TRBJ2-1; D is perhaps TRBD2 (6 bases). The V and J ends lost 9 bases and 0 bases respectively, with 12 bases between them. Germline V gives CDR1 MDHEN, CDR2 SYDVKM. The CDR3 loop spans 14 amino acids. CDR3 DNA sequence: TGTGCCAGTTTTAGCGGAAGCTCCTACAATGAGCAGTTCTTC. This encodes CASFSGSSYNEQFF.

In this sample, this clone turned up once. The chain carries TRBV29-1 and TRBJ2-1; no clear D. Germline V CDR1 and CDR2: SQVTM, ANQGSEA. V was shortened by 2 bases and J by 8 bases, with 10 bases between the two germline ends. The CDR3 loop spans 12 amino acids. Here the CDR3 DNA reads TGCAGCGTTGAAATCCAGATCTATGAGCAGTTCTTC. As protein: CSVEIQIYEQFF.

The V and J genes are TRBV6-5 and TRBJ2-5; D remains unclear. The V end was cut by 5 bases, the J end by 7 bases, with 8 bases between. Germline V gene sequence: CDR1 MNHEY, CDR2 SVGAGI. This CDR3 is 11 amino acids long. For the CDR3, the DNA is TGTGCCAGCAGTCTCCTTGGGACCCAGTACTTC. This sequence encodes CASSLLGTQYF.

J is TRBJ1-4 and V is TRBV27; D gene uncertain. Trimming stripped 3 bases from V and 4 bases from J, with 12 bases between. The CDR3 has 15 residues. Looked up from germline, CDR1 is MNHEY and CDR2 is SMNVEV (reference sequence). In nucleotides, the CDR3 is TGTGCCAGCAGTTTCAACAGAGGTGGTAATGAAAAACTGTTTTTT. It codes for CASSFNRGGNEKLFF.

The rearrangement joins TRBV5-6 to TRBJ1-2, with D hard to call. The CDR3 spans 15 residues. Germline V lookup: CDR1 SGHDT, CDR2 YYEEEE. V shed 0 bases and J shed 5 bases, with 14 bases lying between them. The CDR3 DNA sequence: TGTGCCAGCAGCTTGGCCGGGAGCTTGTCGTATGGCTACACCTTC. Its protein product is CASSLAGSLSYGYTF.

This rearrangement joins TRBV15 to TRBJ1-1; the D is unclear. This CDR3 contains 14 residues. V lost 0 bases and J lost 5, with 10 bases in between. Per germline, CDR1 LNHNV and CDR2 YYDKDF (reference sequence). The CDR3 protein is CATSRDRESTEAFF. DNA of the CDR3: TGTGCCACCAGCAGAGATCGGGAGTCGACTGAAGCTTTCTTT.

V gene TRBV18 combines with J gene TRBJ2-3, with D uncertain. With 3 bases removed from V and 5 bases from J, the gap between germline ends came to 3 bases. The CDR3 is 11 residues long. Germline assignment: CDR1 KGHSH and CDR2 LQKENI. As DNA, the CDR3 is TGTGCCAGCTCACCCGGAGATACGCAGTATTTT. Translating it yields CASSPGDTQYF. Full variable domain (rest looked up from reference TRBV18 and TRBJ2-3): NAGVMQNPRHLVRRRGQEARLRCSPMKGHSHVYWYRQLPEEGLKFMVYLQKENIIDESGMPKERFSAEFPKEGPSILRIQQVVRGDSAAYFCASSPGDTQYFGPGTRLTVL.

This clone occurred once. The genes are TRBV2 and TRBJ2-1; tentative D call: TRBD1 (6 bases). The CDR3 spans 16 residues. Germline CDR1 is SNHLY and CDR2 is FYNNEI. V lost 2 bases to trimming and J lost 2 bases, with 13 bases between them. The DNA of the CDR3 is TGTGCCAGCAGTGAATGGAGGACAGAGGCCTACAATGAGCAGTTCTTC. The encoded protein is CASSEWRTEAYNEQFF.

V usage is TRBV19 and J usage is TRBJ2-1; TRBD1 agrees at 8 bases. J was trimmed by 4 bases and V by 7 bases; bases with no gene match: 12. This CDR3 region has 16 residues. The germline gives CDR1 LNHDA, CDR2 SQIVND (reference sequence). Written as DNA, the CDR3 is TGTGCCAGTACCCCAGGACAGGGCCGTCTTTACAATGAGCAGTTCTTC. Protein sequence: CASTPGQGRLYNEQFF.

The rearrangement joins TRBV28 to TRBJ2-3; a possible D gene is TRBD2 (6 bases). V was cut by 7 bases and J by 8 bases, with 13 bases left in between. CDR1 MDHEN and CDR2 SYDVKM come from the germline V gene. CDR3 length: 12 amino acids. The CDR3: CASTHDGGTQYF. CDR3 sequence (DNA): TGTGCCAGCACCCACGACGGGGGTACGCAGTATTTT.

This clone was recorded only once. The V and J genes are TRBV19 and TRBJ1-2; D uncertain. The V and J ends lost 6 bases and 6 bases respectively, with 17 bases between them. The CDR3 sequence is 14 residues long. Germline V gives CDR1 LNHDA, CDR2 SQIVND (reference sequence). CDR3 residues: CASRTGLGPDGYTF. DNA of the CDR3: TGTGCCAGTAGAACTGGGCTTGGCCCGGATGGCTACACCTTC. Supplemented by reference TRBV19 and TRBJ1-2, the full variable domain reads DGGITQSPKYLFRKEGQNVTLSCEQNLNHDAMYWYRQDPGQGLRLIYYSQIVNDFQKGDIAEGYSVSREKKESFPLTVTSAQKNPTAFYLCASRTGLGPDGYTFGSGTRLTVV.

The rearrangement uses TRBV6-5 and TRBJ2-2; TRBD2 matches at 8 bases. CDR1 and CDR2 (germline): MNHEY, SVGAGI. This CDR3 region has 15 residues. J was trimmed by 4 bases and V by 5 bases; bases with no gene match: 6. This chain's CDR3 is CASSAGTRVTGELFF. CDR3 in DNA: TGTGCCAGCAGTGCCGGGACTAGAGTCACCGGGGAGCTGTTTTTT.

With respect to this clone: Germline and junction disagree at one end, which may indicate a read error. J is TRBJ2-2 and V is TRBV7-9, with 8 bases that match TRBD1. Germline CDR1 is SEHNR and CDR2 is FQNEAQ (reference sequence). The CDR3 is 16 residues long. The CDR3 sequence is CASSPGQGWNAGELFF. CDR3 nucleotide sequence: TGTGCCAGCAGCCCAGGACAGGGTTGGAACGCCGGGGAGCTGTTTTTT.

The chain couples TRBV7-2 to TRBJ1-6; no definite D call. The germline gives CDR1 SGHTA, CDR2 FQGNSA. The CDR3 sequence is 15 residues long. The germline V and J ends were trimmed by 2 bases and 7 bases, with 12 bases remaining between them. The CDR3 nucleotides are TGTGCCAGCAGCTTACGTAGGGTCTTAAATTCACCCCTCCACTTT. Encoded protein: CASSLRRVLNSPLHF.

This clone was found a few times. The chain combines TRBV7-9 with TRBJ1-1; D not resolved. The length of the CDR3 is 13 residues. From germline, CDR1 is SEHNR and CDR2 FQNEAQ (reference sequence). V lost 2 bases, J lost 8 bases, and 12 bases lay in between. CDR3 DNA sequence: TGTGCCAGCAGCTTATCTCAACAGCAGGAAGCTTTCTTT. Translation: CASSLSQQQEAFF. The entire variable domain, with the rest obtained from reference TRBV7-9 and TRBJ1-1, is as follows: DTGVSQNPRHKITKRGQNVTFRCDPISEHNRLYWYRQTLGQGPEFLTYFQNEAQLEKSRLLSDRFSAERPKGSFSTLEIQRTEQGDSAMYLCASSLSQQQEAFFGQGTRLTVV.

The chain uses TRBV6-1 and TRBJ2-1; D is uncertain. The V gene lost 2 bases and the J gene lost 2 bases, with 16 bases spanning the gap. CDR3 length: 17 residues. Per the germline V gene, CDR1 is MNHNS and CDR2 is SASEGT. In DNA, the CDR3 is TGTGCCAGCAGTGAATTCCCACCCACCTTGGCCTACAATGAGCAGTTCTTC. Protein product: CASSEFPPTLAYNEQFF.

The chain couples TRBV15 to TRBJ1-4, with a possible D match to TRBD1 (6 bases). The CDR3 loop spans 15 amino acids. Germline lookup yields CDR1 LNHNV and CDR2 YYDKDF (reference sequence). V was trimmed by 0 bases and J by 7 bases, leaving 12 bases between them. CDR3 protein: CATSRDGGPGEKLFF. CDR3 coding DNA: TGTGCCACCAGCAGAGATGGGGGGCCCGGTGAAAAACTGTTTTTT. Full variable domain (missing parts from reference TRBV15 and TRBJ1-4): DAMVIQNPRYQVTQFGKPVTLSCSQTLNHNVMYWYQQKSSQAPKLLFHYYDKDFNNEADTPDNFQSRRPNTSFCFLDIRSPGLGDTAMYLCATSRDGGPGEKLFFGSGTQLSVL.

The table lists this clone with a few counts. The gene calls are TRBV10-3 and TRBJ1-1; 7 nucleotides align to TRBD1. This CDR3 contains 14 residues. Germline CDR1 is ENHRY and CDR2 is SYGVKD. J gave up 4 bases and V 0 bases, and 2 bases lay outside the gene matches. CDR3 DNA: TGTGCCATCAGTGAGTCACAGGGGACCACTGAAGCTTTCTTT. Protein sequence: CAISESQGTTEAFF.

The V and J genes are TRBV6-1 and TRBJ2-5, with 11 bases fitting TRBD2. Trimming took 0 bases from V and 5 from J; bases not matched to a gene: 8. The length of the CDR3 is 17 residues. Germline V CDR1 and CDR2: MNHNS, SASEGT. The CDR3, as DNA: TGTGCCAGCAGTGAAGCCTACGTAGCGGGGGGGCCCGAGACCCAGTACTTC. Protein product: CASSEAYVAGGPETQYF.

The chain recombines TRBV7-2 with TRBJ2-5, with 7 nucleotides matching TRBD1. Germline loops: CDR1 SGHTA, CDR2 FQGNSA. CDR3 length: 15 amino acids. The trim removed 4 bases at V and 2 bases at J, leaving 7 bases unmatched. The CDR3 protein is CASSSQPGGQETQYF. The CDR3 region has the DNA TGTGCCAGCAGCTCGCAGCCAGGGGGACAAGAGACCCAGTACTTC.

This clone was found a few times. The genes are TRBV6-6 and TRBJ2-1, with D hard to call. The CDR3 contains 15 residues. Germline V gene sequence: CDR1 MNHNY, CDR2 SVGAGI (reference sequence). Trimming removed 2 bases from V and 7 bases from J, with 15 bases in between. The CDR3 here is CASSYPGALRNEQFF. In nucleotides, the CDR3 is TGTGCCAGCAGTTACCCGGGCGCCCTGAGGAATGAGCAGTTCTTC.

This sequence joins TRBV5-1 and TRBJ2-3, with D perhaps matching TRBD1 (5 bases). V was trimmed by 0 bases and J by 0 bases, leaving 5 bases between them. Germline V lookup: CDR1 SGHRS, CDR2 YFSETQ. The CDR3 spans 14 residues. The CDR3, as DNA: TGCGCCAGCAGCTTGGGACAGAGCACAGATACGCAGTATTTT. It specifies CASSLGQSTDTQYF.

The CDR3 loop is CASLKNTTEYGYTF. The CDR3 DNA reads as TGCGCCAGCCTTAAGAACACTACCGAATATGGCTACACCTTC. The chain couples TRBV23-1 to TRBJ1-2; D is unresolved. TRBV23-1 is marked as an open reading frame, function uncertain. This CDR3 is 14 amino acids long. V dropped 8 bases and J dropped 5 bases, with 18 bases sitting between them.

This clone was found once. The chain employs TRBV5-3 and TRBJ1-2, with a weak D call TRBD1 (5 bases). TRBV5-3 belongs to the ORF category, with a function that is uncertain. This CDR3 has 15 residues. V was shortened by 8 bases and J by 1 base, with 18 bases between the two germline ends. The CDR3 reads CASLGERRNNYGYTF. In DNA, the CDR3 is TGTGCCAGTTTAGGGGAAAGACGGAATAACTATGGCTACACCTTC.

The chain carries TRBV6-1 and TRBJ1-2; D might be TRBD1 (5 bases). Germline V gene sequence: CDR1 MNHNS, CDR2 SASEGT. This CDR3 region has 16 residues. Trimming pared 3 bases from V and 1 base from J, leaving 15 bases between. Written as DNA, the CDR3 is TGTGCCAGCAGTGATCCGGGACCCGCCCTTAACTATGGCTACACCTTC. This encodes CASSDPGPALNYGYTF.

The chain carries TRBV19 and TRBJ1-1, with TRBD1 identical over 9 bases. The CDR3 extends over 12 amino acids. With V trimmed by 7 bases and J by 7 bases, 4 bases remained unmatched. Germline lookup yields CDR1 LNHDA and CDR2 SQIVND (reference sequence). The CDR3 here is CASKGQGGEAFF. Written as DNA, the CDR3 is TGTGCCAGTAAGGGACAGGGAGGTGAAGCTTTCTTT.

This chain connects TRBV10-3 to TRBJ2-3; D is unresolved. Germline V gene lookup returns CDR1 ENHRY and CDR2 SYGVKD. Trimming shortened V by 0 bases and J by 4 bases, and 8 bases separated the two germline ends. The CDR3 has 14 residues. DNA for the CDR3: TGTGCCATCAGTGAGTCTCCCCGTGCAGATACGCAGTATTTT. This encodes CAISESPRADTQYF.

The table lists this clone with a count of one. The V and J genes are TRBV6-5 and TRBJ1-1; possible D gene TRBD1, 6 bases. V lost 7 bases, J lost 1 base, and 13 bases lay in between. Germline V lookup: CDR1 MNHEY, CDR2 SVGAGI. This CDR3 has 14 amino acids. The DNA for the CDR3 is TGTGCCAGCACTACCACACAGGGGAACACTGAAGCTTTCTTT. It encodes CASTTTQGNTEAFF.